The clone carrying this TCR beta chain was counted at least ten times. The antigen remains unidentified. TCRdb re-called the RACE reads through MiXCR, storing one row per CDR3 protein. The sample comprises 35,000 to 40,000 distinct CDR3 sequences, about 10% of which are singletons, and about 6% rests with the top ten. This specimen comes from a study of human T cells and chemical hapten exposure. The ends were cut back, 4 bases at V and 2 bases at J, with 11 bases in the middle. Germline V gene data show CDR1 as SGHVS and CDR2 as FQNEAQ. This CDR3 has 14 amino acids. The time point: pre-sensitization, week 0. Regarding treatment: therapeutic diphenylcyclopropenone sensitization with weekly scalp DPC. Alopecia patients, 18 to 70 years old and DPC-suitable, served as donors. Findings and caveats of the study: DPC sensitization did not alter TCRs above 1 in 1000 frequency. Alopecia in all donors means immunity may differ from healthy individuals.

The sequence came from a young man with alopecia areata. Some clones in this sample may be carry-over from other donors' samples. The sequenced sample was whole blood, obtained in connection with sensitization to the hapten diphenylcyclopropenone (DPC). The rearrangement joins TRBV7-8 to TRBJ2-5; D gene uncertain. The CDR3 DNA is TGTGCCAGCAGCTCGACATGGGGACAAGAGACCCAGTACTTC. It specifies CASSSTWGQETQYF.